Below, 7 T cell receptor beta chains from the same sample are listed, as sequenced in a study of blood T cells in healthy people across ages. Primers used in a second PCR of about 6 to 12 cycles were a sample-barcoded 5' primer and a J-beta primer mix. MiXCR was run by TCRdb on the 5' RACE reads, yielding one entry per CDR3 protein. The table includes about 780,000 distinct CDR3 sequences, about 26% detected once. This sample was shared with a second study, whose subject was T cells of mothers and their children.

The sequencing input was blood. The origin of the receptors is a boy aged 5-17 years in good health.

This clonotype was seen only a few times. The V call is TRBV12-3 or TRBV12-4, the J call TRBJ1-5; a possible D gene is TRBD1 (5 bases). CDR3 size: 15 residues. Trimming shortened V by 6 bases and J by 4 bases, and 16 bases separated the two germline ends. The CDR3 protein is CASSRGGQINQPQHF. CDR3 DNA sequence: TGTGCCAGCAGCCGGGGGGGTCAAATTAATCAGCCCCAGCATTTT.

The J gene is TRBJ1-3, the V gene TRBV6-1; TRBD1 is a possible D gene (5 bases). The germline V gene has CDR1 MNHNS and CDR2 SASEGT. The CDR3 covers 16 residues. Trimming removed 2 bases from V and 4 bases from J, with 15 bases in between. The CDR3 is CASSERDLRVGNTIYF. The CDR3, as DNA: TGTGCCAGCAGTGAACGGGACTTAAGGGTCGGAAACACCATATATTTT.

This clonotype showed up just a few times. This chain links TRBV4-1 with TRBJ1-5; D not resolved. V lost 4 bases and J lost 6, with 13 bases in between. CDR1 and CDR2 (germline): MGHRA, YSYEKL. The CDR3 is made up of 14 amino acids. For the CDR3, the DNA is TGCGCCAGCAGCCCCTCCGGCCCTTCTCAGCCCCAGCATTTT. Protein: CASSPSGPSQPQHF.

CDR3 loop: CASSPQKAPANYGYTF. In DNA form, the CDR3 reads TGTGCCAGCTCACCACAAAAGGCTCCTGCTAACTATGGCTACACCTTC. This chain links TRBV18 with TRBJ1-2; D unclear. V was cut by 1 base and J by 0 bases, with 12 bases left in between. The CDR3 is made up of 16 amino acids. The germline V gene encodes CDR1 KGHSH and CDR2 LQKENI.

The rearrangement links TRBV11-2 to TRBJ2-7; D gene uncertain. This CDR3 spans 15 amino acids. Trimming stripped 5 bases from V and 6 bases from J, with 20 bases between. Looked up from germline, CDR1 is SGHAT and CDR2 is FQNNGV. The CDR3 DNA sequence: TGTGCCAGCAGCCTCGCCGGAGTGCTCTTCACCGAGCAGTACTTC. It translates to CASSLAGVLFTEQYF.

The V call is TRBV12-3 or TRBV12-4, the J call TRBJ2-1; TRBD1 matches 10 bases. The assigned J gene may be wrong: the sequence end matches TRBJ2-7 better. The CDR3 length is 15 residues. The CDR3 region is CASSFGDRGGLEQYF. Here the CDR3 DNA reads TGTGCCAGCAGTTTCGGGGACAGGGGCGGTTTGGAGCAGTACTTC.

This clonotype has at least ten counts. CDR3: CASSQGAYNEQFF. The CDR3 nucleotides read TGTGCCAGCAGCCAAGGGGCGTACAATGAGCAGTTCTTC. The chain recombines TRBV3-1 with TRBJ2-1; unclear D gene. V was clipped by 1 base and J by 4 bases, with 5 bases between them. The CDR3 runs to 13 residues. Looked up from germline, CDR1 is LGHDT and CDR2 is YNNKEL (reference sequence).